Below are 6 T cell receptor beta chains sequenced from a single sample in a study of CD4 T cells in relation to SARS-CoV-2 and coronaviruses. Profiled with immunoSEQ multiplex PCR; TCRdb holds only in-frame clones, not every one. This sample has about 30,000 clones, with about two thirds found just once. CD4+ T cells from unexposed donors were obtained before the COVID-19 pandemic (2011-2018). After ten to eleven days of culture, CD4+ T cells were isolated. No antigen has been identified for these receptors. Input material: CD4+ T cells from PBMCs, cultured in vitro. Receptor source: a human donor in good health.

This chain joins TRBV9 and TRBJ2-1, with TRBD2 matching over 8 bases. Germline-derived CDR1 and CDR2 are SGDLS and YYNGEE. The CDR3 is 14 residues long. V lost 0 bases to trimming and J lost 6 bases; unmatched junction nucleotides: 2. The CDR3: CASSVVGTSNEQFF. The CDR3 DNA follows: TGTGCCAGCAGCGTAGTAGGGACTAGCAATGAGCAGTTCTTC.

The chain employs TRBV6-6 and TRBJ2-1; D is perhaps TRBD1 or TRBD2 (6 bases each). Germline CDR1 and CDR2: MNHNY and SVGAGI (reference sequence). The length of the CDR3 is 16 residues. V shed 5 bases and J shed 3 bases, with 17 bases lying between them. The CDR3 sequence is CASSQRVGGLYNEQFF. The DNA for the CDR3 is TGTGCCAGCAGTCAACGGGTCGGGGGCCTCTACAATGAGCAGTTCTTC.

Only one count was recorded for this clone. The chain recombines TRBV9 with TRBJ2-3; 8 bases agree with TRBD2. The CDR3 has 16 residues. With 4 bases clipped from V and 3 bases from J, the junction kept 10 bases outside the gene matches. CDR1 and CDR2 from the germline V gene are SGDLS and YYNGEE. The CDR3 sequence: CASSIAPGLETDTQYF. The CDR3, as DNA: TGTGCCAGCAGCATTGCCCCGGGACTAGAAACAGATACGCAGTATTTT.

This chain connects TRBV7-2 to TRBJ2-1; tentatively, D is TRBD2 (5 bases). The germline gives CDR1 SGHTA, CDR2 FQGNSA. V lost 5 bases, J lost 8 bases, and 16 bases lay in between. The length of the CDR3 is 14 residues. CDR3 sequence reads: CASSLVGSGDEQFF. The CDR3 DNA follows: TGTGCCAGCAGCCTAGTGGGGAGTGGGGATGAGCAGTTCTTC.

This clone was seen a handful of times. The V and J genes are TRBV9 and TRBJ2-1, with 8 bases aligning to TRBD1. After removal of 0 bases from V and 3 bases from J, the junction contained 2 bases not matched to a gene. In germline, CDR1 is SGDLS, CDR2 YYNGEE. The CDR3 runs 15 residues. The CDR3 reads CASSVVGTGYNEQFF. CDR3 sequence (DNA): TGTGCCAGCAGCGTAGTAGGGACAGGCTACAATGAGCAGTTCTTC. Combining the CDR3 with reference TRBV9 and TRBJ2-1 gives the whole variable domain DSGVTQTPKHLITATGQRVTLRCSPRSGDLSVYWYQQSLDQGLQFLIQYYNGEERAKGNILERFSAQQFPDLHSELNLSSLELGDSALYFCASSVVGTGYNEQFFGPGTRLTVL.

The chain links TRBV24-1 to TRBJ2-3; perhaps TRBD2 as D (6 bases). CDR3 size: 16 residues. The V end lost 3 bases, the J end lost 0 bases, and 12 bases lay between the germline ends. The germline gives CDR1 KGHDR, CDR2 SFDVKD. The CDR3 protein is CATSDTGAGSTDTQYF. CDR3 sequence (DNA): TGTGCCACCAGTGATACTGGGGCGGGGAGCACAGATACGCAGTATTTT.